Shown below are 12 T cell receptor beta chains from a single sample sequenced in a study of blood T cell repertoires in COVID-19. Data came from immunoSEQ multiplex PCR; TCRdb stores just in-frame clones and leaves some out. The sample carries around 310,000 clones, about nine tenths recorded once. Sequenced input: peripheral blood. The receptors derive from a woman aged 30 to 39 with COVID-19, enrolled during active disease.

J is TRBJ2-3 and V is TRBV3-1 (or the pseudogene TRBV3-2), with TRBD2 matching over 8 bases. CDR1 is LGHDT, CDR2 YNNKEL, per germline (reference sequence). The CDR3 sequence is 16 residues long. Trimming at V came to 1 base and at J to 8 bases, leaving 11 bases not matched to a gene. Written as DNA, the CDR3 is TGTGCCAGCAGCCAAGTTACGAGCGGGAGTACGGGTACGCAGTATTTT. This gives the protein CASSQVTSGSTGTQYF.

The rearrangement joins TRBV10-2 to TRBJ2-5; possibly TRBD1 for D (5 bases). V lost 2 bases to trimming and J lost 6 bases, with 7 bases between them. This CDR3 has 12 amino acids. CDR1 WSHSY and CDR2 SAAADI come from the germline V gene. CDR3 in DNA: TGCGCCAGCAGTGAGGACAGACAGACCCAGTACTTC. Translation gives CASSEDRQTQYF.

The chain has TRBV7-9 and TRBJ2-5; D is perhaps TRBD1 (7 bases). The length of the CDR3 is 15 residues. Per germline, CDR1 SEHNR and CDR2 FQNEAQ (reference sequence). V was clipped by 5 bases and J by 5 bases, with 18 bases between them. Here the CDR3 reads CASSPRRGRGETQYF. The CDR3 bases are TGTGCCAGCAGCCCCAGGAGGGGGCGTGGGGAGACCCAGTACTTC.

The chain is built from TRBV6-2 or TRBV6-3 and TRBJ1-5; no firm D call. V was clipped by 5 bases and J by 6 bases, with 17 bases between them. Germline loops: CDR1 MNHEY, CDR2 SVGEGT. The CDR3 length is 15 residues. This chain's CDR3 is CASSKAGHAGQPQHF. CDR3 DNA: TGTGCCAGCAGTAAAGCCGGGCACGCGGGTCAGCCCCAGCATTTT.

Only one count was recorded for this clone. The gene calls are TRBV7-8 and TRBJ1-2, with D perhaps TRBD1 (5 bases). CDR3 length equals 15 residues. Germline V gene data show CDR1 as SGHVS and CDR2 as FQNEAQ. Between the trimmed V and J ends, which lost 1 base and 3 bases, there was a span of 12 bases. This CDR3 reads CASSLGATVDYGYTF. DNA for the CDR3: TGTGCCAGCAGCTTAGGCGCGACAGTGGACTATGGCTACACCTTC.

V and J are TRBV19 and TRBJ1-5, with 8 bases aligning to TRBD1. Germline CDR1 is LNHDA and CDR2 is SQIVND (reference sequence). This CDR3 has 17 residues. The ends lost 4 bases at V and 4 bases at J; junction bases unmatched: 12. The CDR3 DNA is TGTGCCAGTAGTAGCCCCGGGACAGGATCCCCTAATCAGCCCCAGCATTTT. This sequence encodes CASSSPGTGSPNQPQHF.

This chain links TRBV30 with TRBJ1-1; D is ambiguous. Germline V gene data show CDR1 as GTSNPN and CDR2 as SVGIG (reference sequence). The CDR3 spans 11 residues. Trimming cost V 2 bases and J 7 bases, with 8 bases left between them. CDR3 sequence reads: CAWSSRGEAFF. For the CDR3, the DNA is TGTGCCTGGAGTTCGCGGGGTGAAGCTTTCTTT.

This rearrangement joins TRBV30 to TRBJ1-2; tentatively, D is TRBD1 (6 bases). There are 11 residues in the CDR3. Germline V lookup: CDR1 GTSNPN, CDR2 SVGIG (reference sequence). V was pared by 2 bases and J by 8 bases, with 9 bases between. The CDR3 loop reads CAWSQGQGYTF. CDR3 DNA: TGTGCCTGGAGTCAGGGGCAGGGCTACACCTTC. The complete variable domain, with remaining parts taken from reference TRBV30 and TRBJ1-2, reads SQTIHQWPATLVQPVGSPLSLECTVEGTSNPNLYWYRQAAGRGLQLLFYSVGIGQISSEVPQNLSASRPQDRQFILSSKKLLLSDSGFYLCAWSQGQGYTFGSGTRLTVV.

CDR3 sequence reads: CASSMDRGFEAFF. The CDR3 DNA follows: TGTGCCAGCAGCATGGACAGGGGGTTTGAAGCTTTCTTT. The chain joins TRBV7-3 to TRBJ1-1, with 10 bases aligning to TRBD1. Looked up from germline, CDR1 is SGHTA and CDR2 is FQGTGA. The CDR3 has 13 amino acids. V trimming: 5 bases; J trimming: 7 bases; junction bases outside the gene matches: 4. Using reference TRBV7-3 and TRBJ1-1 for the parts outside the CDR3, the full variable domain is GAGVSQTPSNKVTEKGKYVELRCDPISGHTALYWYRQSLGQGPEFLIYFQGTGAADDSGLPNDRFFAVRPEGSVSTLKIQRTERGDSAVYLCASSMDRGFEAFFGQGTRLTVV.

This rearrangement joins TRBV28 to TRBJ1-2; 10 bases align to TRBD1. The germline V gene has CDR1 MDHEN and CDR2 SYDVKM. V was clipped by 10 bases and J by 4 bases; unmatched bases: 3. CDR3 length: 12 residues. CDR3 bases: TGTGCCAACCGGGACAGGGGCTATGGCTACACCTTC. It encodes CANRDRGYGYTF.

The rearrangement links TRBV28 to TRBJ2-7, with D perhaps TRBD2 (5 bases). The germline CDR1 and CDR2 sequences are MDHEN and SYDVKM. The CDR3 consists of 12 residues. Trimming stripped 7 bases from V and 6 bases from J, with 13 bases between. CDR3 sequence (DNA): TGTGCCAGCACAACGGGGAGAGGCGAGCAGTACTTC. Translation: CASTTGRGEQYF.

The chain employs TRBV5-4 and TRBJ1-1; no reliable D call. This CDR3 region has 14 residues. The germline V gene has CDR1 SGHNT and CDR2 YYREEE (reference sequence). V lost 5 bases, J lost 3 bases, and 14 bases lay in between. The CDR3 loop reads CASRGWTEDTEAFF. Written as DNA, the CDR3 is TGTGCCAGCAGGGGATGGACGGAGGACACTGAAGCTTTCTTT.